This T cell receptor beta chain was sequenced during a study of blood T cell repertoires in COVID-19 (dated by TCRdb to 2020 to 2021). As for the study more broadly: Collaborator samples came from the United States, Italy and Spain and covered acute and convalescent phases of COVID-19. The material from the prospective study consisted of cDNA or gDNA derived from T cells, B-cell-depleted T cells, or PBMCs. Deeply sampled blood TCRbeta repertoires from subjects exposed to, actively infected with, or recovered from COVID-19 were included in the dataset. A freely available public database, intended as a resource for researchers studying the immune response to SARS-CoV-2, is where the repertoires were released. Samples came from the ongoing ImmuneRACE study (first 160 participants) plus 1,254 subjects from 6 global collaborators. The sample metadata nearly always contained a de-identified subject ID, COVID-19 status, age in years and sex. Where available, HLA class I and class II types were taken from metadata supplied by the sample provider and were not determined by assay-based typing. Overall results and qualifications from the work: The quantity of clinical and demographic metadata differed by source and by participant and was supplied without curation.

Counted from cysteine to phenylalanine, this CDR3 has 16 amino acids. The entry retains the CDR3 DNA only, 48 bases that are in frame from base 1. The germline V gene specifies SGHRS as CDR1 and YFSETQ as CDR2. Germline trimming: 4 bases from V, 0 bases from J; junction bases outside gene matches: 9. Whole blood was collected in K2EDTA tubes by collaborating institutions according to the institutions' own protocols. For TCRbeta analysis, collaborator samples were shipped as frozen whole blood, as isolated PBMCs, or as DNA extracted from either sample type. The immunoSEQ Assay, a bias-controlled multiplex PCR, was used to amplify TCRbeta CDR3 regions from genomic DNA. Concerning the study's data processing: The number of nucleated cells in each sample was estimated from the amplification of reference gene primers within the assay. Sequence reads were collapsed and filtered to measure the absolute abundance of every unique TCRbeta CDR3 rearrangement. Productive Simpson clonality was computed per sample as the square root of Simpson's diversity index over productive rearrangements. Sourced from immuneACCESS, this table was stored by TCRdb with only in-frame sequences that have V and J called. A share of the clones is absent; for the studies checked, an unresolved V gene accounts for under half, and the remainder has no known explanation. The V and J calls and clone size were taken over from that table, and D and trimming were inferred from the DNA. In this sample the table shows about 90,000 clones, roughly nine tenths of which occur a single time. About 1.7% of the sample lies in the top ten.

Concerning this clone itself: There is no known antigen for this receptor. The sample holds no much larger clone one base away, and base qualities are not on file.

This chain is built from TRBV5-1 and TRBJ1-1; 7 bases in between match TRBD1. The specimen was peripheral blood. The receptor was isolated from a human donor with active COVID-19. The donor label of this sample is uncertain. CDR3 loop: CASSEGDSYMNTEAFF. The DNA reads as follows: TGCGCCAGCAGCGAAGGGGACAGCTACATGAACACTGAAGCTTTCTTT. Full variable domain (CDR3 extended with the reference TRBV5-1 and TRBJ1-1 proteins): KAGVTQTPRYLIKTRGQQVTLSCSPISGHRSVSWYQQTPGQGLQFLFEYFSETQRNKGNFPGRFSGRQFSNSRSEMNVSTLELGDSALYLCASSEGDSYMNTEAFFGQGTRLTVV.